The clone carrying this T cell receptor (beta chain) came up a few times. The antigen remains unidentified. In TCRdb, the reads were re-called with MiXCR into one record per CDR3 protein. The sample shows about 700,000 distinct CDR3 sequences, roughly a third of them seen only once. V was clipped by 5 bases and J by 6 bases; unmatched bases: 8. Germline V lookup: CDR1 MGHDK, CDR2 SYGVNS. The CDR3 is 14 residues long. The entry originates in a study of T cell repertoires in cytomegalovirus infection. For the study at large: Signatures in public TCR beta sequences pointed to both CMV infection and matching HLA type.

Notes on the study in general: The study found HLA-C-restricted CMV-specific TCR beta clonotypes dominating the ex vivo response. Individuals carrying CMV plus the relevant HLA were identified by cumulative frequency of public TCR beta families.

The rearrangement joins TRBV25-1 to TRBJ2-3; 7 nucleotides align to TRBD1. The clonotype was recovered from a human donor in good health (CMV status not recorded). Some clones in this sample may be carry-over from other donors' samples. Sequencing used cultured PBMCs, obtained from culture after CMV antigen stimulation. The DNA for the CDR3 is TGTGCCAGCAGTCCCCAAGGGACAGATGATACGCAGTATTTT. It encodes CASSPQGTDDTQYF.